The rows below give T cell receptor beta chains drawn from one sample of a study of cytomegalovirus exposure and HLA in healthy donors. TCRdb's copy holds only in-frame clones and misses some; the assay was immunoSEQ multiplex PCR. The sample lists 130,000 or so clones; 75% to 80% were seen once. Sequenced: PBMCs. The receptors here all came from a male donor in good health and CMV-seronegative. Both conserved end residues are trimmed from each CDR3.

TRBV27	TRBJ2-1	ASSGTSGGAIYNEQF
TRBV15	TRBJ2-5	ATSEWTQY
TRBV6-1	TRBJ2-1	ASRTGTGAYNEQF
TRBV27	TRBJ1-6	ASSLSIRARRDSPLH
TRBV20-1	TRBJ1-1	SARYRAEAF
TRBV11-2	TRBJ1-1	ASSFRQGWTEAF
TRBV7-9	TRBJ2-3	ASSLGGGAESTDTQY
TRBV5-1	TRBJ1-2	ASTPAGATNYGYT
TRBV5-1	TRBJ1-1	ASSLQGNTEAF
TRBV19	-	ASRSTGDHEQY
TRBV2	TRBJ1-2	ASSESREDYGYT
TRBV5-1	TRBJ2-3	ASSPAGDTDTQY
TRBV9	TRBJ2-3	ASSPQGHDTDTQY
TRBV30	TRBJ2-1	AWINQGYNEQF
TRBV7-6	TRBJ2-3	ASSLMGQRRDTQY
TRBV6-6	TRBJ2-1	ASSLLDDEQF
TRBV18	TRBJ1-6	ASSPPQGSSPLH
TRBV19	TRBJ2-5	ASSTPGQEETQY
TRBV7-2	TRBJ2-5	ASSPWTSGGAVRETQY
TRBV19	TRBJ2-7	ASRGTGGYEQY
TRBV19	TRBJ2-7	ASSYDRQSYEQY
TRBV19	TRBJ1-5	ASSIAGSRSQPQH
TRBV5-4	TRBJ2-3	ASSPPPSGGRTDTQY
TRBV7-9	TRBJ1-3	ASSLGSDGNTIY
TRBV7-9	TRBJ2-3	ASSPTQNTQY
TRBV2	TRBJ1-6	ASSEGEDSPLH
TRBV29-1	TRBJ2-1	SVVTSGGAGNEQF
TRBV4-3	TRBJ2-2	ASSLGLAGTGELF
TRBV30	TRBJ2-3	AWSSSGLGAQY
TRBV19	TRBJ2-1	ASRGTGSSYNEQF
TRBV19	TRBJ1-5	AGGGTGVGHSNQPQH
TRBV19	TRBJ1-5	ASSIGGGRYSNQPQH
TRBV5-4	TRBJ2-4	ASSTDRAKNIQY
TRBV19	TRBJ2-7	ASSIAETGLYEQY
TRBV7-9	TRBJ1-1	ASSPGSLGGSRDTEAF